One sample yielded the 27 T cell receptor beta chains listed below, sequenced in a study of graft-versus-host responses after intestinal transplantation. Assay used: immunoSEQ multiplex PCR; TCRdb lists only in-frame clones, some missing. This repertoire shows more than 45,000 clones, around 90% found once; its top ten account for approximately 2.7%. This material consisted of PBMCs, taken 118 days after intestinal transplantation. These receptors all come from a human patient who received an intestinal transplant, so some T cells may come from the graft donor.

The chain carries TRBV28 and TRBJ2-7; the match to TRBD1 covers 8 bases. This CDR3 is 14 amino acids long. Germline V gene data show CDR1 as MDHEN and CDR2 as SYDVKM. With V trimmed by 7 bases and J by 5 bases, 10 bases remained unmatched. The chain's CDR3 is CASKLTPGGDEQYF. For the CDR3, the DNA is TGTGCCAGCAAACTCACCCCAGGGGGCGACGAGCAGTACTTC. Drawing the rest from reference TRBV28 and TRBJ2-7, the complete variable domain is DVKVTQSSRYLVKRTGEKVFLECVQDMDHENMFWYRQDPGLGLRLIYFSYDVKMKEKGDIPEGYSVSREKKERFSLILESASTNQTSMYLCASKLTPGGDEQYFGPGTRLTVT.

In nucleotides, the CDR3 is TGTGCCAGTGTACAGGGGGCCAGCTACGAGCAGTACTTC. Encoded protein: CASVQGASYEQYF. The chain recombines TRBV7-9 with TRBJ2-5; 9 bases align to TRBD1. With the DNA end fitting TRBJ2-7 better, the J assignment may be wrong. CDR1 and CDR2 (germline): SEHNR, FQNEAQ (reference sequence). This CDR3 region has 13 residues.

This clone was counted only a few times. This chain's CDR3 is CASSPRRSLHEQYF. CDR3 nucleotide sequence: TGTGCCAGCAGCCCGCGGCGGTCTTTACACGAGCAGTACTTC. The chain is built from TRBV7-2 and TRBJ2-7; no clear D. In germline, CDR1 is SGHTA, CDR2 FQGNSA. The V gene lost 5 bases and the J gene lost 5 bases, with 16 bases spanning the gap. This CDR3 is 14 amino acids long.

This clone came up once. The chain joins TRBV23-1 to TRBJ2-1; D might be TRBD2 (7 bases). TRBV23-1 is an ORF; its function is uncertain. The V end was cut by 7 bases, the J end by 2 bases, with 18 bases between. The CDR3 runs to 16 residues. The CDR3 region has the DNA TGCGCCAGCATTTTAAAGGGGGGAGGGCCCTACAATGAGCAGTTCTTC. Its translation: CASILKGGGPYNEQFF.

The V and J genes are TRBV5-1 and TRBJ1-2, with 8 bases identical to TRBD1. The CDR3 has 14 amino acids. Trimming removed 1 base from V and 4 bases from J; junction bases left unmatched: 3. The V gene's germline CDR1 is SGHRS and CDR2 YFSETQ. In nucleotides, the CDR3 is TGCGCCAGCAGCTTGCTCCAGGGGGCCTATGGCTACACCTTC. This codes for CASSLLQGAYGYTF.

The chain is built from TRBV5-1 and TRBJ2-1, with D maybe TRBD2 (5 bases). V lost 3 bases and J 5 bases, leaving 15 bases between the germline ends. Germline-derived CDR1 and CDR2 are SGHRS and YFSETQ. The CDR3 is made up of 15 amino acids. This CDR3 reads CASSSVAGINNEQFF. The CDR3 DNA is TGCGCCAGCAGCTCCGTAGCCGGGATCAACAATGAGCAGTTCTTC.

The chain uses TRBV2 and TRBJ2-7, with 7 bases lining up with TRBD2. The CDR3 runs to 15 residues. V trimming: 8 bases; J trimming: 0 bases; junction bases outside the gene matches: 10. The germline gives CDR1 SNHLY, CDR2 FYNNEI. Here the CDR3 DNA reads TGTGCCAGCGGTGCAACTAGCGTGCCCTCCTACGAGCAGTACTTC. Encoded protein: CASGATSVPSYEQYF.

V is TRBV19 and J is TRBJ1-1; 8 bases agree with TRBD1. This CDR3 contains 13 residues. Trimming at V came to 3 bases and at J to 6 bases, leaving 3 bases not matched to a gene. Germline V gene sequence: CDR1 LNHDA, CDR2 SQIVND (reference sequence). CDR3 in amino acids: CASSMQGAAEAFF. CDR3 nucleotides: TGTGCCAGTAGTATGCAGGGGGCCGCTGAAGCTTTCTTT.

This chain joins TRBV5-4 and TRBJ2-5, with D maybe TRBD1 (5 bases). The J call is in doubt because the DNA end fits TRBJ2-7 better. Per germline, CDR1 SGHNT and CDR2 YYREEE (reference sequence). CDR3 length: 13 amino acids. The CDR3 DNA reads TGTGCCAGCAACCCGGACAATTCCTACGAGCAGTACTTC. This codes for CASNPDNSYEQYF.

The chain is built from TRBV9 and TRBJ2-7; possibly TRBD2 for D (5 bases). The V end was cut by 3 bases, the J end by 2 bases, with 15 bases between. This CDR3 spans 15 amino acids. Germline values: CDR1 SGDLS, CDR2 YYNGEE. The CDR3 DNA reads TGTGCCAGCAGCGGGGGAGCACGGCCTACCTACGAGCAGTACTTC. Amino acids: CASSGGARPTYEQYF.

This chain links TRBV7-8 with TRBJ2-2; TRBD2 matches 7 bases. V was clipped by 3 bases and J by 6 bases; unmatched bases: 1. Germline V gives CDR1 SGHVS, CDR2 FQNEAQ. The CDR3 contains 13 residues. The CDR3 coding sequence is TGTGCCAGCAGCTTGGGGGGGTCCGGGGAGCTGTTTTTT. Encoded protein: CASSLGGSGELFF.

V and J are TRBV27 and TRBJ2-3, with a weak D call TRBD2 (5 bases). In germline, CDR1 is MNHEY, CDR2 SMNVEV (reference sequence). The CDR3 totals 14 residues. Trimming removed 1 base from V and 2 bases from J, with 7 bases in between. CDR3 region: CASSLLGATDTQYF. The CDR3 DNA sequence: TGTGCCAGCAGTTTATTGGGAGCCACAGATACGCAGTATTTT.

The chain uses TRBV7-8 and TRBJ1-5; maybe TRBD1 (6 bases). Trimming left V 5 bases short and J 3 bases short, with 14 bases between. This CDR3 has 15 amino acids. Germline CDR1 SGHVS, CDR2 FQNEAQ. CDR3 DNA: TGTGCCAGCAGCCCTTGGACAGCTCCCAATCAGCCCCAGCATTTT. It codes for CASSPWTAPNQPQHF.

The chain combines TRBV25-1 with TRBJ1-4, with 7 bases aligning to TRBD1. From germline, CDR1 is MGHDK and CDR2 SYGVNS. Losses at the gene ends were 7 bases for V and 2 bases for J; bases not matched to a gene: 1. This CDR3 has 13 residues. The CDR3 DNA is TGTGCCAGCAAGGACAGGACTAATGAAAAACTGTTTTTT. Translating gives CASKDRTNEKLFF.

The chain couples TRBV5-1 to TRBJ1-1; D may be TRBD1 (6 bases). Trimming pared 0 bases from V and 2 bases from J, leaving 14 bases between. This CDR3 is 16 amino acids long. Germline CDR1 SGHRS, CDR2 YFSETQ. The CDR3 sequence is CASSLGGAQLNTEAFF. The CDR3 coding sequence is TGCGCCAGCAGCTTGGGGGGGGCGCAACTAAACACTGAAGCTTTCTTT.

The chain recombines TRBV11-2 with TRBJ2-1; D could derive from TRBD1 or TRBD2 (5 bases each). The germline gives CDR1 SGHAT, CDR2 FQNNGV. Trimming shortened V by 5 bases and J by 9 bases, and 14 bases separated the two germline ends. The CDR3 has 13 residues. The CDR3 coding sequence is TGTGCCAGCAGCCCGGGGCTTTTGAGTGAGCAGTTCTTC. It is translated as CASSPGLLSEQFF. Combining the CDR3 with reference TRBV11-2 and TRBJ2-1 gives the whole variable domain EAGVAQSPRYKIIEKRQSVAFWCNPISGHATLYWYQQILGQGPKLLIQFQNNGVVDDSQLPKDRFSAERLKGVDSTLKIQPAKLEDSAVYLCASSPGLLSEQFFGPGTRLTVL.

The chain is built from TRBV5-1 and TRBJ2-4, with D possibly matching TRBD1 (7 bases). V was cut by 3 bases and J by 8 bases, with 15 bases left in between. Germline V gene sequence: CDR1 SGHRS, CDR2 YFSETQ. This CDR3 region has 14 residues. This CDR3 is CASSSGGTEDIQYF. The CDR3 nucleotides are TGCGCCAGCAGCTCGGGCGGGACAGAGGACATTCAGTACTTC.

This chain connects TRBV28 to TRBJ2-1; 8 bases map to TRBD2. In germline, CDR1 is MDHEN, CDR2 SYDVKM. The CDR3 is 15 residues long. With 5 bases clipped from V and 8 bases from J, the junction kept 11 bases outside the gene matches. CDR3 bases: TGTGCCAGCAGTCCCATATCGGGAGGGCCGGATGAGCAGTTCTTC. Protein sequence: CASSPISGGPDEQFF.

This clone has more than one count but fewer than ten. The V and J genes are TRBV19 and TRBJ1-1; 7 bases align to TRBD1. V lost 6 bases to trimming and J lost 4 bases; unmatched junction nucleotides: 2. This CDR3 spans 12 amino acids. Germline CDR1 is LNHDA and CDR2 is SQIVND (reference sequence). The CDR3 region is CASRYRGTEAFF. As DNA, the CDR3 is TGTGCCAGTAGGTACAGGGGCACTGAAGCTTTCTTT. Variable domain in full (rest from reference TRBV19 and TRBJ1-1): DGGITQSPKYLFRKEGQNVTLSCEQNLNHDAMYWYRQDPGQGLRLIYYSQIVNDFQKGDIAEGYSVSREKKESFPLTVTSAQKNPTAFYLCASRYRGTEAFFGQGTRLTVV.

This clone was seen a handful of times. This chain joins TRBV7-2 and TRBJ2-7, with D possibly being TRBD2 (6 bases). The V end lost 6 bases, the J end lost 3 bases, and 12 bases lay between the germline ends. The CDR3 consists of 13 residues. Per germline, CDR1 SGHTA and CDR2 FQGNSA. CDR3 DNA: TGTGCCAGCAGTCCGGGACTCTTCTACGAGCAGTACTTC. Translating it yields CASSPGLFYEQYF.

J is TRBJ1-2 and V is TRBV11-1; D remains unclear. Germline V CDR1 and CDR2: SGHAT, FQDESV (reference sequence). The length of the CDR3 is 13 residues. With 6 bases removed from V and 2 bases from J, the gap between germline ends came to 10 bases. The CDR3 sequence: CASSPQENYGYTF. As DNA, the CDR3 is TGTGCCAGCAGTCCTCAGGAAAACTATGGCTACACCTTC. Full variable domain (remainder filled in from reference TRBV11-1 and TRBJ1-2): EAEVAQSPRYKITEKSQAVAFWCDPISGHATLYWYRQILGQGPELLVQFQDESVVDDSQLPKDRFSAERLKGVDSTLKIQPAELGDSAMYLCASSPQENYGYTFGSGTRLTVV.

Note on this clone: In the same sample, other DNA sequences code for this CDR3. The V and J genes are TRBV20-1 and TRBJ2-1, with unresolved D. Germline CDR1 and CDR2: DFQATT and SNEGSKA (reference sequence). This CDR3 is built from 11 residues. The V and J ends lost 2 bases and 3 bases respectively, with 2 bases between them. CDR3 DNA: TGCAGTGCTAGACACTACAATGAGCAGTTCTTC. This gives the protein CSARHYNEQFF.

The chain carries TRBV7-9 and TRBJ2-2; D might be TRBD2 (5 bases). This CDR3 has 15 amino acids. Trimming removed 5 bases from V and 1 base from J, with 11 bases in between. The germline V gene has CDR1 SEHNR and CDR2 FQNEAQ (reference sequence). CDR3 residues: CASSRTGENTGELFF. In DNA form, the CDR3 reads TGTGCCAGCAGCCGGACTGGAGAGAACACCGGGGAGCTGTTTTTT.

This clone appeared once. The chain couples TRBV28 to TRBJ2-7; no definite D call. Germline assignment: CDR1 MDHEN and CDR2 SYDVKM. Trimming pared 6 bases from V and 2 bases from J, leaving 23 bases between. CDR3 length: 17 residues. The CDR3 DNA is TGTGCCAGCAGCACGGCCCTCACCGTGCGAGAAACCTACGAGCAGTACTTC. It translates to CASSTALTVRETYEQYF.

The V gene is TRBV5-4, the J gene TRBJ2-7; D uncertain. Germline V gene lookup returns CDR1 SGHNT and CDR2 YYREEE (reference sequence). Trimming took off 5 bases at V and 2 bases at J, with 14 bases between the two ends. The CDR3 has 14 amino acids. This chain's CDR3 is CASSYGPAPYEQYF. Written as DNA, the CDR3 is TGTGCCAGCAGTTATGGACCGGCCCCCTACGAGCAGTACTTC.

The CDR3 loop reads CASSRGQGAVQPQHF. The CDR3 nucleotides read TGTGCCAGCTCACGAGGACAGGGGGCGGTTCAGCCCCAGCATTTT. V gene TRBV18 combines with J gene TRBJ1-5; the match to TRBD1 covers 11 bases. Germline trimming cut 4 bases from V and 6 bases from J; bases unmatched to any gene: 5. Germline V gene lookup returns CDR1 KGHSH and CDR2 LQKENI. The CDR3 sequence is 15 residues long.

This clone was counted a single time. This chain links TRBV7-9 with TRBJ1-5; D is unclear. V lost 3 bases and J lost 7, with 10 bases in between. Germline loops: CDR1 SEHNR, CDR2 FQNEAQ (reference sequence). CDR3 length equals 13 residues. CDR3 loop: CASSLTVGQPQHF. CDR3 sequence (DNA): TGTGCCAGCAGCTTGACGGTGGGGCAGCCCCAGCATTTT. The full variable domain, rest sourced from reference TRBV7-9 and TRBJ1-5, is DTGVSQNPRHKITKRGQNVTFRCDPISEHNRLYWYRQTLGQGPEFLTYFQNEAQLEKSRLLSDRFSAERPKGSFSTLEIQRTEQGDSAMYLCASSLTVGQPQHFGDGTRLSIL.